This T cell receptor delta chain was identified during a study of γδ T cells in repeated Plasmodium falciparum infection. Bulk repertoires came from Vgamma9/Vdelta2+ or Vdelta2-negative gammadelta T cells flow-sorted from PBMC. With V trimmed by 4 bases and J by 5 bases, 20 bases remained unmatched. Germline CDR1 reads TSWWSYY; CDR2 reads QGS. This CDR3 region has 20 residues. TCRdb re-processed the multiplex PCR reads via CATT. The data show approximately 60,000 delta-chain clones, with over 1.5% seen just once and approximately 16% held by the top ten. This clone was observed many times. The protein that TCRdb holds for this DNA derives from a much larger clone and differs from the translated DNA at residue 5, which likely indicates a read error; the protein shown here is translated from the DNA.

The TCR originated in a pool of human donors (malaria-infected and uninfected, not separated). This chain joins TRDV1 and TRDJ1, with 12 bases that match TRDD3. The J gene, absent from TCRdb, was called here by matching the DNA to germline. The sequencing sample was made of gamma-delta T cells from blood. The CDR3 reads CALGGQERILLGDTSDKLIF. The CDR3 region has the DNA TGTGCTCTTGGGGGACAGGAGAGGATTCTACTGGGGGATACTTCAGATAAACTCATCTTT.